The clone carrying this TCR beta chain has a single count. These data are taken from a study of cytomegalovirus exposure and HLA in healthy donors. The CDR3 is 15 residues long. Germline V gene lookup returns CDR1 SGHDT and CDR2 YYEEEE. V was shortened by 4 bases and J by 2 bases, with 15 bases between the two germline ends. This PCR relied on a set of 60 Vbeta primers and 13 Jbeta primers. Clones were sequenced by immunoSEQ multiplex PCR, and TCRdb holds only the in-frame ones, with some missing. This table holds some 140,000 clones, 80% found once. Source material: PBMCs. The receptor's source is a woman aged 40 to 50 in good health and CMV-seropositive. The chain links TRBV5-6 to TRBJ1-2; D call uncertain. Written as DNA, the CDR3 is TGTGCCAGCAGCCCTAAATCGGCAGGAAACTATGGCTACACCTTC. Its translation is CASSPKSAGNYGYTF.